This T cell receptor (beta chain) is drawn from a study of blood T cell repertoires in COVID-19. The wider study: T cells, B-cell-depleted T cells, or PBMCs provided the cDNA or gDNA that served as material.

Original analysis: Amplifying reference gene primers gave estimates of nucleated cell counts. TCRdb keeps only in-frame clones here, not all; method: immunoSEQ multiplex PCR. That table gives V, J and clone size, and the DNA gave D and trimming. The sample shows over 150,000 clones, roughly 85% of them seen only once. Losses at the gene ends were 11 bases for V and 10 bases for J; bases not matched to a gene: 10. The CDR3 extends over 14 amino acids. The germline V gene encodes CDR1 ENHRY and CDR2 SYGVKD. Participant age was about 18 to 89 years, and participants resided in fewer than 25 US areas. Self-reported history from a screening survey and questionnaire set each donor's cohort. This clone was seen just once.

The chain is built from TRBV10-3 and TRBJ2-1; 14 bases match TRBD2. What was sequenced was PBMCs or T cells enriched from blood (not recorded which). This TCR was sampled from a man in his forties who had recovered from COVID-19. CDR3 bases: TGTGCCGCCTCGACTAGCGGGAGGGCCTGGGAGCAGTTCTTC. As protein: CAASTSGRAWEQFF.